The present TCR beta chain was sequenced within a study of shared clonotypes between healthy human individuals. The authors ran the assay at deep level. Among the unsorted PBMC samples, replicate PCRs used roughly 300 ng DNA, 25,000 to 35,000 T cell genomes. The repertoire was sequenced with immunoSEQ multiplex PCR; TCRdb's copy has only in-frame clones and lacks some. The table lists about 450,000 clones, 79% of them singletons. To note about this clone: Its antigen is as yet unknown.

Germline V gene sequence: CDR1 MDHEN, CDR2 SYDVKM. The CDR3 totals 12 residues. V dropped 5 bases and J dropped 5 bases, with 9 bases sitting between them. Study-wide findings and caveats: Among donors, clonotype sharing was expected to be affected by sequencing depth.

Sequencing was performed on PBMCs. The receptor was derived from a woman aged 40 to 50 in good health. Some clones in this sample may be carry-over from other donors' samples. The chain recombines TRBV28 with TRBJ1-2; D not resolved. Here the CDR3 reads CASSPPGYGYTF. CDR3 sequence (DNA): TGTGCCAGCAGTCCCCCCGGATATGGCTACACCTTC.